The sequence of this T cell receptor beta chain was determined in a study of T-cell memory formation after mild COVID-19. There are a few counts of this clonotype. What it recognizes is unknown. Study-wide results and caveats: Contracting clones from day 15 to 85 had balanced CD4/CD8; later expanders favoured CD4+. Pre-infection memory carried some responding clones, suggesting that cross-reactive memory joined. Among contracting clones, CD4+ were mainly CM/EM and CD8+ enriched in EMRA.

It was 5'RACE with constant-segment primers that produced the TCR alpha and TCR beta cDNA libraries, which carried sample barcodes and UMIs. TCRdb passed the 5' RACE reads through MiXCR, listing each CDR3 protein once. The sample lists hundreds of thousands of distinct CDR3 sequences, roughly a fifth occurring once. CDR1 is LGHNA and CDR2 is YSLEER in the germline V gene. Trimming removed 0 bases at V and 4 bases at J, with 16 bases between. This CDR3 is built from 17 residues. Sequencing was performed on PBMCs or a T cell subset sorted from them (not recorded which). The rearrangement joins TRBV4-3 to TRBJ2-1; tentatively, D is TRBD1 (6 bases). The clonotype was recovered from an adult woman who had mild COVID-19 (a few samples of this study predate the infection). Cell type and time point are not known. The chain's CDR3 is CASSQDVAGQLYNEQFF. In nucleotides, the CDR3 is TGCGCCAGCAGCCAAGATGTGGCAGGACAGCTGTACAATGAGCAGTTCTTC.